This T cell receptor beta chain comes out of a study of T cell changes during pregnancy in multiple sclerosis. Germline values: CDR1 MNHEY, CDR2 SMNVEV (reference sequence). The junction had 4 bases not matched to a gene; V was cut back by 3 bases and J by 5 bases. CDR3 length: 16 amino acids. Clones were sequenced by immunoSEQ multiplex PCR, and TCRdb holds only the in-frame ones, with some missing. The sample lists about 24,000 clones, roughly 91% occurring once. This receptor was identified in a female donor in good health, enrolled as a control in a pregnancy study. The sample in question was CD4+ T cells from peripheral blood mononuclear cells, obtained in the first trimester of pregnancy. V gene TRBV27 combines with J gene TRBJ2-2; TRBD2 matches 12 bases. This CDR3 reads CASSFGGTSGTGELFF. The CDR3 DNA reads as TGTGCCAGCAGTTTCGGCGGGACTAGCGGGACCGGGGAGCTGTTTTTT.